This paragraph reports one T cell receptor (beta chain). Its target is not known. The V gene end was trimmed by 3 bases and the J gene end by 6 bases; junction bases not matched to a gene: 16. The CDR3 runs 18 residues. Germline-derived CDR1 and CDR2 are LNHDA and SQIVND (reference sequence). Donors were ostensibly healthy at sampling, although undocumented immune exposures were probable. The data were obtained in a study of cytomegalovirus exposure and HLA in healthy donors. Study at large: There were 350 to 450 genotyped donors. Of these, about 81% fell in the genetic ancestry cluster associated with self-reported Caucasian donors.

The study's findings and limits: Under in vitro conditions, a few CMV-associated chains were confirmed as specific for CMV antigens. Common viral pathogens seemed to be connected with several of the most significant clusters, according to a later analysis.

PCR employed 60 Vbeta and 13 Jbeta primers. TCRdb's copy holds only in-frame clones and misses some; the assay was immunoSEQ multiplex PCR. The table includes 120,000 to 150,000 clones, 60% to 85% detected once. Source material: PBMCs. This chain joins TRBV19 and TRBJ2-1, with TRBD2 matching 8 bases. This receptor was obtained from a male donor in good health and CMV-seronegative. CDR3 in DNA: TGTGCCAGTAGTATTTCACCCTGGGGAGCGGGAGAGAGCAATGAGCAGTTCTTC. It codes for CASSISPWGAGESNEQFF.